The present entry profiles one T cell receptor beta chain with its context. These data belong to a study of T cell clones after liver transplantation. Here immunoSEQ multiplex PCR was the method, and the copy in TCRdb shows in-frame clones only, minus some. Of roughly 72,000 clones detected, around 84% appear once; the ten largest clones hold around 2.2%. This clonotype was obtained from a human patient who received a liver transplant. Some T cells may be provided by the graft donor. The source was CD4+ T cells from blood, collected 48 to 50 months after liver transplant.

This CDR3 is CASKSPGPTDTQYF. The DNA of the CDR3 is TGTGCCAGTAAGTCTCCGGGGCCCACAGATACGCAGTATTTT. The rearrangement uses TRBV19 and TRBJ2-3, with D tentatively TRBD1 or TRBD2 (5 bases each). Trimming pared 7 bases from V and 2 bases from J, leaving 13 bases between. The germline gives CDR1 LNHDA, CDR2 SQIVND (reference sequence). The CDR3 has 14 amino acids.